The 25 T cell receptor beta chains given below trace back to one sample, sequenced in a study of molecular identifiers for immune sequencing clone quantification. Via MiXCR, TCRdb re-called the PCR reads, giving one row per CDR3 protein. The data hold over 300,000 distinct CDR3 sequences, with 24% observed a single time. The specimen was naive CD8+ T cells from blood, with Jurkat cell RNA spiked in. This sample's subset: FACS-sorted CD8+CD4-CCR7+CD45RA+ naive T cells. The receptor set was obtained from a human donor in good health. Some libraries in this study had Jurkat cell RNA spiked in.

This chain uses TRBV6-5 with TRBJ2-7; 7 bases agree with TRBD2. Germline V gives CDR1 MNHEY, CDR2 SVGAGI. CDR3 size: 15 residues. V shed 5 bases, J shed 4 bases, and the junction held 11 bases outside the gene matches. CDR3 sequence (DNA): TGTGCCAGCAGTGGTGACCGACTAGCTTATTACGAGCAGTACTTC. It encodes CASSGDRLAYYEQYF.

The chain carries TRBV19 and TRBJ2-6, with D hard to call. V was shortened by 7 bases and J by 0 bases, with 13 bases between the two germline ends. Germline V gives CDR1 LNHDA, CDR2 SQIVND (reference sequence). This CDR3 contains 16 residues. The CDR3 DNA sequence: TGTGCCAGTACCAGTATTACCGGCTCTGGGGCCAACGTCCTGACTTTC. This translates into CASTSITGSGANVLTF.

This clonotype appeared a few times. The chain couples TRBV6-5 to TRBJ2-2; 9 nucleotides agree with TRBD2. The CDR3 sequence is 17 residues long. The V gene's germline CDR1 is MNHEY and CDR2 SVGAGI. V shed 0 bases and J 5 bases; nucleotides not matched to a gene: 7. The CDR3 nucleotides are TGTGCCAGCAGTTACTCGATAGGGCTAGCGGGAACCGGGGAGCTGTTTTTT. This sequence encodes CASSYSIGLAGTGELFF.

This chain connects TRBV20-1 to TRBJ2-3; 10 bases are shared with TRBD2. Germline CDR1 reads DFQATT; CDR2 reads SNEGSKA (reference sequence). V trimming: 6 bases; J trimming: 0 bases; junction bases outside the gene matches: 12. The CDR3 runs 17 residues. CDR3 residues: CSAQGTSDYSSTDTQYF. CDR3 in DNA: TGCAGTGCCCAAGGGACTAGCGACTACTCTAGCACAGATACGCAGTATTTT.

V and J are TRBV5-3 and TRBJ2-2, with D tentatively TRBD1 or TRBD2 (5 bases each). TRBV5-3 qualifies as an ORF whose function is uncertain. The V gene lost 8 bases and the J gene lost 0 bases, with 14 bases spanning the gap. CDR3 size: 15 residues. In nucleotides, the CDR3 is TGTGCCAGCGGCCCGGGGACCACGAACACCGGGGAGCTGTTTTTT. Protein product: CASGPGTTNTGELFF.

This clonotype was found many times. The chain combines TRBV27 with TRBJ2-7; 7 nucleotides agree with TRBD2. V dropped 0 bases and J dropped 2; count of bases not matched to a gene: 7. From germline, CDR1 is MNHEY and CDR2 SMNVEV (reference sequence). This CDR3 spans 16 amino acids. Here the CDR3 reads CASSLSGLAGAYEQYF. The CDR3 DNA follows: TGTGCCAGCAGTTTATCTGGACTTGCGGGAGCCTACGAGCAGTACTTC.

This clonotype has a count of ten or more. This sequence joins TRBV4-3 and TRBJ1-2, with 7 bases identical to TRBD1. Germline trimming cut 3 bases from V and 0 bases from J; bases unmatched to any gene: 4. The CDR3 sequence is 15 residues long. The germline CDR1 and CDR2 sequences are LGHNA and YSLEER. CDR3 loop: CASSQTGWSNYGYTF. CDR3 bases: TGCGCCAGCAGCCAGACAGGGTGGTCTAACTATGGCTACACCTTC.

J is TRBJ2-7 and V is TRBV5-1; D unclear. CDR1 is SGHRS, CDR2 YFSETQ, per germline. Between the trimmed V and J ends, which lost 0 bases and 4 bases, there was a span of 8 bases. CDR3 length: 13 amino acids. The CDR3 sequence: CASSLEPVYEQYF. The CDR3 DNA reads as TGCGCCAGCAGCTTGGAGCCAGTTTACGAGCAGTACTTC.

This clonotype was seen more than once but under ten times. The CDR3 DNA reads TGTGCCAGCAGCATAAAGGGACAACTTTCGAACACCGGGGAGCTGTTTTTT. It is translated as CASSIKGQLSNTGELFF. The chain employs TRBV13 and TRBJ2-2; D might be TRBD1 (6 bases). V gave up 5 bases and J gave up 0 bases, with 16 bases separating them. This CDR3 has 17 residues. CDR1 is PRHDT and CDR2 is FYEKMQ in the germline V gene (reference sequence).

This clonotype was detected a few times. The chain couples TRBV12-3 or TRBV12-4 to TRBJ1-2, with a possible D match to TRBD1 (6 bases). Trimming took 5 bases from V and 4 from J, leaving 23 bases between them. There are 17 residues in the CDR3. CDR3 coding DNA: TGTGCCAGCAGTCCCGGGGGCTCGCCATTCCGCGGCTATGGCTACACCTTC. Its translation is CASSPGGSPFRGYGYTF.

This clonotype appeared many times. The chain combines TRBV5-6 with TRBJ2-3, with D unclear. This CDR3 has 14 amino acids. Germline CDR1 SGHDT, CDR2 YYEEEE. V shed 1 base and J shed 4 bases, with 10 bases lying between them. The CDR3 DNA follows: TGTGCCAGCAGCTTGTTCGCCGATGCAGATACGCAGTATTTT. This gives the protein CASSLFADADTQYF.

This clonotype was observed at least ten times. The rearrangement links TRBV20-1 to TRBJ2-7, with D possibly matching TRBD1 (6 bases). The CDR3 is made up of 14 amino acids. The germline V and J ends were trimmed by 3 bases and 3 bases, with 15 bases remaining between them. The germline gives CDR1 DFQATT, CDR2 SNEGSKA (reference sequence). Here the CDR3 reads CSARNRDQYYEQYF. CDR3 nucleotides: TGCAGTGCTAGGAACAGGGATCAGTACTACGAGCAGTACTTC.

This clonotype came up many times. Because the CDR3's place on the DNA is in doubt, the DNA is left out and the CDR3 is given as listed by TCRdb. The chain recombines TRBV7-5 with TRBJ2-2; TRBD1 is taken as the D call from the table, unchecked against the DNA. TRBV7-5 is shown as a pseudogene. The CDR3 sequence runs 21 residues, both termini included. CDR3 protein: CISVPEAKTDTPFTNTGELFF.

The chain recombines TRBV25-1 with TRBJ2-1, with 9 bases matching TRBD2. Germline V CDR1 and CDR2: MGHDK, SYGVNS. J lost 8 bases, V lost 3 bases, and 8 bases had no gene match. This CDR3 is 15 amino acids long. CDR3 nucleotides: TGTGCCAGCAGTGACCTTAGCGGGAGTGGCGATGAGCAGTTCTTC. Translated, it gives CASSDLSGSGDEQFF.

This clonotype was counted between two and nine times. This chain's CDR3 is CASSTGTDQPQHF. The CDR3 nucleotides are TGTGCCAGCAGCACAGGGACAGATCAGCCCCAGCATTTT. The chain carries TRBV5-4 and TRBJ1-5; 7 bases are shared with TRBD1. V shed 4 bases, J shed 5 bases, and the junction held 3 bases outside the gene matches. Germline lookup yields CDR1 SGHNT and CDR2 YYREEE (reference sequence). The CDR3 spans 13 residues.

This clonotype was recorded a few times. This chain links TRBV20-1 with TRBJ2-5; a weak D match, TRBD1 (5 bases). The CDR3 length is 12 residues. Germline CDR1 reads DFQATT; CDR2 reads SNEGSKA (reference sequence). V shed 8 bases and J shed 2 bases, with 12 bases lying between them. The CDR3 bases are TGCAGTCGGCAGACAGCTCAAGAGACCCAGTACTTC. This sequence encodes CSRQTAQETQYF.

This clonotype came up many times. This rearrangement joins TRBV29-1 to TRBJ2-7; D is unresolved. The CDR3 has 13 residues. Germline lookup yields CDR1 SQVTM and CDR2 ANQGSEA. Trimming shortened V by 7 bases and J by 0 bases, and 13 bases separated the two germline ends. The CDR3 region has the DNA TGCAGCGCAAGCCGGGCCAGCTCCTACGAGCAGTACTTC. Residues: CSASRASSYEQYF.

This clonotype appeared many times. The CDR3 nucleotides are TGCGCCAGCAGCCCCACACCCGCCGCGGGCACCGGGGAGCTGTTTTTT. Translation: CASSPTPAAGTGELFF. The J gene is TRBJ2-2, the V gene TRBV5-1; possibly TRBD2 for D (5 bases). Trimming pared 4 bases from V and 4 bases from J, leaving 17 bases between. Germline loops: CDR1 SGHRS, CDR2 YFSETQ. The CDR3 runs to 16 residues.

This clonotype was detected ten times or more. The chain is built from TRBV28 and TRBJ1-3; D is unresolved. There are 11 residues in the CDR3. Germline V lookup: CDR1 MDHEN, CDR2 SYDVKM. Trimming shortened V by 5 bases and J by 4 bases, and 3 bases separated the two germline ends. The chain's CDR3 is CASSQGNTIYF. The CDR3 bases are TGTGCCAGCAGTCAGGGAAACACCATATATTTT.

This clonotype was seen only a few times. This rearrangement joins TRBV9 to TRBJ1-5, with 8 bases lining up with TRBD1. V lost 2 bases and J lost 5; bases outside the gene matches: 6. The CDR3 length is 15 residues. Germline assignment: CDR1 SGDLS and CDR2 YYNGEE. As DNA, the CDR3 is TGTGCCAGCAGCGTTGGGACAGGCGGGTATCAGCCCCAGCATTTT. Its translation: CASSVGTGGYQPQHF. The full variable domain, in which reference TRBV9 and TRBJ1-5 provide the parts outside the CDR3, is DSGVTQTPKHLITATGQRVTLRCSPRSGDLSVYWYQQSLDQGLQFLIQYYNGEERAKGNILERFSAQQFPDLHSELNLSSLELGDSALYFCASSVGTGGYQPQHFGDGTRLSIL.

The rearrangement joins TRBV6-6 to TRBJ1-1; TRBD1 is a possible D gene (5 bases). The V gene's germline CDR1 is MNHNY and CDR2 SVGAGI (reference sequence). V lost 4 bases and J 6 bases, leaving 15 bases between the germline ends. There are 14 residues in the CDR3. CDR3 sequence (DNA): TGTGCCAGCAGTTTGTCAGGGACGGGGGCTGAAGCTTTCTTT. Translation: CASSLSGTGAEAFF.

This clonotype was observed at least ten times. V gene TRBV4-1 combines with J gene TRBJ2-5; 9 positions match TRBD1. Germline CDR1 is MGHRA and CDR2 is YSYEKL. The CDR3 spans 15 residues. J gave up 5 bases and V 2 bases, and 6 bases lay outside the gene matches. In nucleotides, the CDR3 is TGCGCCAGCAGCCAATGGGACAGGGCTACCGAGACCCAGTACTTC. It codes for CASSQWDRATETQYF.

The V gene is TRBV6-1, the J gene TRBJ2-7; D is perhaps TRBD2 (5 bases). The CDR3 sequence is 13 residues long. Between the trimmed V and J ends, which lost 7 bases and 2 bases, there was a span of 12 bases. Germline V lookup: CDR1 MNHNS, CDR2 SASEGT. The CDR3 DNA reads TGTGCCAGCATACATCACGGGGCCTACGAGCAGTACTTC. Translating gives CASIHHGAYEQYF.

As concerns this clonotype: This clone may be a read error of a much larger clone one base away. The CDR3 sequence is CASSAREGQGRLGLSEAFF. The CDR3 DNA reads as TGCGCCAGCAGCGCGCGGGAAGGACAGGGCCGCCTCGGACTTTCTGAAGCTTTCTTT. V usage is TRBV5-1 and J usage is TRBJ1-1; 8 positions match TRBD1. The CDR3 loop spans 19 amino acids. Germline V gene sequence: CDR1 SGHRS, CDR2 YFSETQ. The junction had 23 bases not matched to a gene; V was cut back by 4 bases and J by 6 bases.

This clonotype was seen only a few times. The rearrangement uses TRBV27 and TRBJ1-1, with a weak D call TRBD1 (5 bases). CDR1 is MNHEY, CDR2 SMNVEV, per germline (reference sequence). The length of the CDR3 is 15 residues. V shed 3 bases and J shed 1 base, with 12 bases lying between them. DNA of the CDR3: TGTGCCAGCAGTTTGAGGGGTTGGGCGAACACTGAAGCTTTCTTT. This codes for CASSLRGWANTEAFF.